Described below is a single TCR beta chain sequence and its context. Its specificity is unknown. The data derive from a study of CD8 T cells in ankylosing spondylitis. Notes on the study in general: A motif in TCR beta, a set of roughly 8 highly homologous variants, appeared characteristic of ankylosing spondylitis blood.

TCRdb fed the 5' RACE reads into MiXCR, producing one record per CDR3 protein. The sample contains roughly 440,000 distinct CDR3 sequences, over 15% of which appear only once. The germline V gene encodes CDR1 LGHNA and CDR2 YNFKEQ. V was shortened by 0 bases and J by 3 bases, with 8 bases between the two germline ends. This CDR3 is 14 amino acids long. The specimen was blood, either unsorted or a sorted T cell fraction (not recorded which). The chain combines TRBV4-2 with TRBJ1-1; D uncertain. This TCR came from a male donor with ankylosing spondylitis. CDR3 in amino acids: CASSQDTGYTEAFF. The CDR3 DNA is TGTGCCAGCAGCCAAGATACGGGGTACACTGAAGCTTTCTTT.